The source of this TCR beta chain is a study of chemoradiotherapy in HPV16-positive cancers. Findings of the study overall: Only a couple of HPV16-positive patients supplied the functional HPV-specificity definition. During treatment, candidate HPV-specific clones and E7-related motifs expanded in tumor. In HPV16-positive patients, HPV-responsive T-cell expansion tracked better recurrence-free survival.

Profiling relied on immunoSEQ multiplex PCR, and the TCRdb table lists in-frame clones only, not all of them. Of around 12,000 clones listed, around 80% are singletons. Remarks on this clone: What it binds is not known.

Trimming removed 4 bases from V and 4 bases from J; junction bases left unmatched: 11. The CDR3 is 16 amino acids. From germline, CDR1 is SEHNR and CDR2 FQNEAQ (reference sequence). Repeated repertoire sampling spanned the course of chemoradiotherapy. Sampling was conducted from a patient who underwent chemoradiotherapy. V usage is TRBV7-9 and J usage is TRBJ1-1; 8 bases are shared with TRBD1. The sequence was collected from a human donor with HPV-associated anogenital cancer. In DNA, the CDR3 is TGTGCCAGCAGCTCTTGGACAGGGACGGGCGGCACTGAAGCTTTCTTT. As protein: CASSSWTGTGGTEAFF. Based on the CDR3 plus reference TRBV7-9 and TRBJ1-1, the full variable domain is DTGVSQNPRHKITKRGQNVTFRCDPISEHNRLYWYRQTLGQGPEFLTYFQNEAQLEKSRLLSDRFSAERPKGSFSTLEIQRTEQGDSAMYLCASSSWTGTGGTEAFFGQGTRLTVV.